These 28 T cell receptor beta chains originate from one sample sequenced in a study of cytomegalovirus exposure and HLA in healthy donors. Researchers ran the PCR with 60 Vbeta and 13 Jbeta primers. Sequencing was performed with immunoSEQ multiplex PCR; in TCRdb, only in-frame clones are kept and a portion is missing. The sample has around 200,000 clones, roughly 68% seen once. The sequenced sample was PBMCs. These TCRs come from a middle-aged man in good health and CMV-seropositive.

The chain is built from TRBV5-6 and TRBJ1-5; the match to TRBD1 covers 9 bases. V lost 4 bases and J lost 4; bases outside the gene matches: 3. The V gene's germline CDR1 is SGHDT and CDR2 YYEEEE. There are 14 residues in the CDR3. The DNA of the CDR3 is TGTGCCAGCAGCCCGGGGACAGGGAATCAGCCCCAGCATTTT. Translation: CASSPGTGNQPQHF.

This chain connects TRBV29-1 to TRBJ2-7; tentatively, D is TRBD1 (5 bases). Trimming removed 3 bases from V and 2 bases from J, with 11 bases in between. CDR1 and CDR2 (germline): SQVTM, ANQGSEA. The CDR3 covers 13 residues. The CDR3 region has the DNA TGCAGCGTTGAGAAGGGGCAAACCTACGAGCAGTACTTC. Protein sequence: CSVEKGQTYEQYF.

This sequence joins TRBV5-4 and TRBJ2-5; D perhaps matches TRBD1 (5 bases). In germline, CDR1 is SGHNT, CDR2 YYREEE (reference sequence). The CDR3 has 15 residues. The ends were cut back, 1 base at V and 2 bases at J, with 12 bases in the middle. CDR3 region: CASSLRGLLQETQYF. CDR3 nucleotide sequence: TGTGCCAGCAGCTTGAGGGGTTTGTTACAAGAGACCCAGTACTTC.

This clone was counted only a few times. The CDR3 protein is CASSATINQPQHF. The CDR3 DNA is TGTGCCAGTAGTGCCACAATTAATCAGCCCCAGCATTTT. The rearrangement uses TRBV19 and TRBJ1-5; no firm D call. Trimming cost V 5 bases and J 4 bases, with 9 bases left between them. The CDR3 has 13 amino acids. Per germline, CDR1 LNHDA and CDR2 SQIVND (reference sequence). Full variable domain (rest looked up from reference TRBV19 and TRBJ1-5): DGGITQSPKYLFRKEGQNVTLSCEQNLNHDAMYWYRQDPGQGLRLIYYSQIVNDFQKGDIAEGYSVSREKKESFPLTVTSAQKNPTAFYLCASSATINQPQHFGDGTRLSIL.

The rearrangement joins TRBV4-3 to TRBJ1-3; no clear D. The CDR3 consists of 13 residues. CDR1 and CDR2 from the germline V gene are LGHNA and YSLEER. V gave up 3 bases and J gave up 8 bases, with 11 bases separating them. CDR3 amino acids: CASSHRTGDTIYF. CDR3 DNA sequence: TGCGCCAGCAGCCATCGGACCGGGGACACCATATATTTT.

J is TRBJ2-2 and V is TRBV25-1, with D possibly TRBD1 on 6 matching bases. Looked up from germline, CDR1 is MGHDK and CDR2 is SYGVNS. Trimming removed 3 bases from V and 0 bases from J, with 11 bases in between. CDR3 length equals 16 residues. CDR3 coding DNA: TGTGCCAGCAGTGAGTTCAGGACAGCGAACACCGGGGAGCTGTTTTTT. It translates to CASSEFRTANTGELFF.

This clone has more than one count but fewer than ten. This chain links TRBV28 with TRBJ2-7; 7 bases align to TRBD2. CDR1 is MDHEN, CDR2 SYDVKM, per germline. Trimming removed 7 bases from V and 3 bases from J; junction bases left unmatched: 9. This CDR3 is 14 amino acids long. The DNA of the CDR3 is TGTGCCAGCACCTCAAGATGGGGGGGCTACGAGCAGTACTTC. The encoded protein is CASTSRWGGYEQYF.

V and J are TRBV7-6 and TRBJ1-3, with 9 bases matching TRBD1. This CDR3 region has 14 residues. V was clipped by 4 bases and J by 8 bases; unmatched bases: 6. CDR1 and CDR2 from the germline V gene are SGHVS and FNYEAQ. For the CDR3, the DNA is TGTGCCAGCAGCTCCAGGACAGGGGAGGACACCATATATTTT. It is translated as CASSSRTGEDTIYF.

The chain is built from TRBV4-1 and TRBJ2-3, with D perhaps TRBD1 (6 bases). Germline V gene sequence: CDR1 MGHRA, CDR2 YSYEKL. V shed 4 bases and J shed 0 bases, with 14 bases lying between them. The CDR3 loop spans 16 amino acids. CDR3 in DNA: TGCGCCAGCAGCCCACAACCGACAGGCAGCACAGATACGCAGTATTTT. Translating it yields CASSPQPTGSTDTQYF.

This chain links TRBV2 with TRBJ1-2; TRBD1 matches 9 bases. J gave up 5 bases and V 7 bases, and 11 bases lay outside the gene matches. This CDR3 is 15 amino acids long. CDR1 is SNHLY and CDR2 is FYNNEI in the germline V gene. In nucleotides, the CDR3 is TGTGCCAGCACCGACCCCGGGACAGGGACTTATGGCTACACCTTC. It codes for CASTDPGTGTYGYTF.

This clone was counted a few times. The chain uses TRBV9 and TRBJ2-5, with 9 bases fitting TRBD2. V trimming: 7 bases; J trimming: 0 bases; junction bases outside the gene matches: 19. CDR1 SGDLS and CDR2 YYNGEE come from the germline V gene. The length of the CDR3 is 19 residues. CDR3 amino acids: CASSWRGASGTGDQETQYF. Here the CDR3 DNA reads TGTGCCAGCTCCTGGAGAGGGGCTAGCGGGACGGGGGACCAAGAGACCCAGTACTTC.

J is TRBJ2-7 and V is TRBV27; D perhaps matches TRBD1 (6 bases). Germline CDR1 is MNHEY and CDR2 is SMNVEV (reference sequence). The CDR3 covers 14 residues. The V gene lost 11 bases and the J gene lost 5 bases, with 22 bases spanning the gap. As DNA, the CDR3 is TGTGCCTCCCGTGGGTTCGAGGGGGTTAACGAGCAGTACTTC. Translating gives CASRGFEGVNEQYF.

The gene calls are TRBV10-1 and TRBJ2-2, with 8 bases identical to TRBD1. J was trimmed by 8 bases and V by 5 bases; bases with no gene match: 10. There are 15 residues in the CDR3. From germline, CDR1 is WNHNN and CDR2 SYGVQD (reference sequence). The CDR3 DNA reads TGCGCCAGCAGTTCTGCAGGGGGCGCCCGGGGGGAGCTGTTTTTT. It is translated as CASSSAGGARGELFF.

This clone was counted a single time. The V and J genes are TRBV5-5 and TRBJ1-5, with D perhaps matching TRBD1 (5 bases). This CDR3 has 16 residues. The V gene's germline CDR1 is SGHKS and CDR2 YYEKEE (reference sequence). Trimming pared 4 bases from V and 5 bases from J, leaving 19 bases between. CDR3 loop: CASSPFGGVLYQPQHF. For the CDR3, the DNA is TGTGCCAGCAGCCCCTTCGGGGGGGTCTTATATCAGCCCCAGCATTTT.

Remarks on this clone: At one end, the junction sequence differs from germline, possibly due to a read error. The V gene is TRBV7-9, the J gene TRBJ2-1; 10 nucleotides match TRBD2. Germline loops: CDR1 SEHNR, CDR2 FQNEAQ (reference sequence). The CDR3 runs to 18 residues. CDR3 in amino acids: CSSSLQRGGATFYNEQFF. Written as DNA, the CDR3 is TGTTCCAGCAGCTTACAGCGGGGGGGCGCAACGTTCTACAATGAGCAGTTCTTC.

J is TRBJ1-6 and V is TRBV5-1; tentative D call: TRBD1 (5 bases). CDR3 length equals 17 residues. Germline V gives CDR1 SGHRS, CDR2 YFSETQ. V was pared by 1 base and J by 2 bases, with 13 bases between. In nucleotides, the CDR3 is TGCGCCAGCAGCTTGACTCCAGGGAATACCTATAATTCACCCCTCCACTTT. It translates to CASSLTPGNTYNSPLHF.

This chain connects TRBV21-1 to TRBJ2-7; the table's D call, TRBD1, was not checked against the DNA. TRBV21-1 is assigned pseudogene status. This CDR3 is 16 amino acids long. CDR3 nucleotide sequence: TGTGCCAGCAGCGGACACAGGGGAGATTACCCCTACGAGCAGTACTTC. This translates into CASSGHRGDYPYEQYF.

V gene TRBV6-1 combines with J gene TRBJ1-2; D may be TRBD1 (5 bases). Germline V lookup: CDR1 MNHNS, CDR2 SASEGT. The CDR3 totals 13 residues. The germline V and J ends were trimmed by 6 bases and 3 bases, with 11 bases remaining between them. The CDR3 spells CASRLTGDYGYTF. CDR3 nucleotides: TGTGCCAGCAGACTCACGGGGGACTATGGCTACACCTTC.

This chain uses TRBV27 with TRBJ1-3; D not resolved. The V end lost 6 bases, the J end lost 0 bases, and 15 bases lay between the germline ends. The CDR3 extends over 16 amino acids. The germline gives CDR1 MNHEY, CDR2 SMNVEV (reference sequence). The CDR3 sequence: CASSRSVASSGNTIYF. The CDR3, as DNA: TGTGCCAGCAGCCGGAGTGTAGCTAGCTCTGGAAACACCATATATTTT.

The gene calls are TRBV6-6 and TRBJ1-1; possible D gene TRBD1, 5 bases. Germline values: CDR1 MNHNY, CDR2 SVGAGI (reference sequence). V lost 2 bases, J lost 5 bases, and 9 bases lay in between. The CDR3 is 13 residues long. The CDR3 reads CASSYIRDTEAFF. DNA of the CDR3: TGTGCCAGCAGTTACATCAGGGATACTGAAGCTTTCTTT.

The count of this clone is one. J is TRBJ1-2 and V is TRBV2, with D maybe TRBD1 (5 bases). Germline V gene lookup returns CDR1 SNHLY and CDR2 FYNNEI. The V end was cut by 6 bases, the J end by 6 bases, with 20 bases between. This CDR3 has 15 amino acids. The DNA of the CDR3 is TGTGCCAGCAGGTTGGAGGGTTATTCGGGGGATGGCTACACCTTC. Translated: CASRLEGYSGDGYTF.

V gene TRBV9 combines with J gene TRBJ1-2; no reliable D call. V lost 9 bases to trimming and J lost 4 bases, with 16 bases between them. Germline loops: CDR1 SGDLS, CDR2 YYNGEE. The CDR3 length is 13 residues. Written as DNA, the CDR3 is TGTGCCACCCGCCCGCGAGAAAGCTATGGCTACACCTTC. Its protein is CATRPRESYGYTF.

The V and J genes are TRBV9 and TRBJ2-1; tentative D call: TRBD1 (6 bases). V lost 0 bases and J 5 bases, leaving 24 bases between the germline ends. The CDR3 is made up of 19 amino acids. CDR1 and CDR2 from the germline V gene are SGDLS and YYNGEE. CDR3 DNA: TGTGCCAGCAGCGTAGGCAGGGGCAGCCCCGAACCCATTGACAATGAGCAGTTCTTC. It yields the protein CASSVGRGSPEPIDNEQFF.

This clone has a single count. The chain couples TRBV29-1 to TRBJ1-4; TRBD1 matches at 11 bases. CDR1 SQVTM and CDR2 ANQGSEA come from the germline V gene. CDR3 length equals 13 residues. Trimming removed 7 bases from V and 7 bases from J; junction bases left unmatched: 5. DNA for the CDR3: TGCAGCGCTTCGGGACAGGGGGTTGAAAAACTGTTTTTT. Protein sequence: CSASGQGVEKLFF.

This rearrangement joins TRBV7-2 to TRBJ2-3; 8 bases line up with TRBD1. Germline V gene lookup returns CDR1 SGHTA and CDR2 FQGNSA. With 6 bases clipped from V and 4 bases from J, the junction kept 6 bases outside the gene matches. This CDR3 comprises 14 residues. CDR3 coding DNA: TGTGCCAGCAGGCGGACAGGGACGTCAGATACGCAGTATTTT. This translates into CASRRTGTSDTQYF. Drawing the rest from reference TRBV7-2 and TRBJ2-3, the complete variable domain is GAGVSQSPSNKVTEKGKDVELRCDPISGHTALYWYRQSLGQGLEFLIYFQGNSAPDKSGLPSDRFSAERTGGSVSTLTIQRTQQEDSAVYLCASRRTGTSDTQYFGPGTRLTVL.

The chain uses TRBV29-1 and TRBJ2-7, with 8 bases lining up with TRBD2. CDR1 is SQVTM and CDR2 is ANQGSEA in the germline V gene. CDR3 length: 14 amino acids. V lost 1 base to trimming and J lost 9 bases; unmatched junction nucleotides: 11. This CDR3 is CSVEVSGGQGGQYF. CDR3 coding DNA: TGCAGCGTTGAAGTCAGCGGGGGCCAGGGCGGGCAGTACTTC.

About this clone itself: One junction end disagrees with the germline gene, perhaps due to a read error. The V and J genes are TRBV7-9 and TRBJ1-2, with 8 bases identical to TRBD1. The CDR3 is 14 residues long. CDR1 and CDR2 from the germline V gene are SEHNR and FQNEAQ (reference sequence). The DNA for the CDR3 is TGTTCCAGCAGCTGGGTGACAGGGGAGTATGGCTACACCTTC. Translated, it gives CSSSWVTGEYGYTF. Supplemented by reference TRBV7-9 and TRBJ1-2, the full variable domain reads DTGVSQNPRHKITKRGQNVTFRCDPISEHNRLYWYRQTLGQGPEFLTYFQNEAQLEKSRLLSDRFSAERPKGSFSTLEIQRTEQGDSAMYLCSSSWVTGEYGYTFGSGTRLTVV.

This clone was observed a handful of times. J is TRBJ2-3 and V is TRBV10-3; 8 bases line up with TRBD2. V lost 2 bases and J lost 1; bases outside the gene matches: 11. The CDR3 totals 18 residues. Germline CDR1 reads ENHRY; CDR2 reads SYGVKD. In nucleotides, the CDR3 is TGTGCCATCAGTGAGACCCCGGGGGGGGCAGTCCGCACAGATACGCAGTATTTT. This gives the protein CAISETPGGAVRTDTQYF.